Below, 4 T cell receptor beta chains from the same sample are listed, as sequenced in a study of T cell responses to AZD1222 COVID-19 vaccine. The table came from immunoSEQ multiplex PCR; TCRdb's copy has only in-frame clones and leaves some out. The table lists fewer than 200,000 clones, 70% to 90% of them singletons. The sequenced sample was peripheral blood, obtained 28 days after the second AZD1222 dose. All receptors derive from an adult who received the AZD1222 COVID-19 vaccine.

For the CDR3, the DNA is TGCGCCAGCAGTGAAAACTTAGGAGAGAACACTGAAGCTTTCTTT. Translation gives CASSENLGENTEAFF. This chain joins TRBV10-1 and TRBJ1-1; the D is unclear. V gave up 3 bases and J gave up 1 base, with 12 bases separating them. This CDR3 is 15 amino acids long. The germline V gene has CDR1 WNHNN and CDR2 SYGVQD (reference sequence).

The chain recombines TRBV3-1 (or the pseudogene TRBV3-2) with TRBJ2-7; 11 nucleotides line up with TRBD2. With V trimmed by 4 bases and J by 7 bases, 12 bases remained unmatched. CDR3 size: 16 residues. CDR1 and CDR2 from the germline V gene are LGHDT and YNNKEL (reference sequence). CDR3 sequence: CASSPRVSGGAEEQYF. The CDR3 DNA reads TGTGCCAGCAGCCCCCGAGTTAGCGGGGGGGCCGAGGAGCAGTACTTC.

The chain is built from TRBV12-3 or TRBV12-4 and TRBJ1-2; D is unresolved. Trimming stripped 7 bases from V and 1 base from J, with 10 bases between. The CDR3 has 13 amino acids. The CDR3 region has the DNA TGTGCCAGCACTCAATTGTTTAACTATGGCTACACCTTC. This sequence encodes CASTQLFNYGYTF.

The chain carries TRBV14 and TRBJ1-1; D is unresolved. CDR1 is SGHDN and CDR2 is FVKESK in the germline V gene. V was shortened by 3 bases and J by 11 bases, with 13 bases between the two germline ends. This CDR3 is built from 12 residues. CDR3 in DNA: TGTGCCAGCAGCCAGGTGCGGCAGTCGGCTTTCTTT. Residues: CASSQVRQSAFF.